This passage covers 27 T cell receptor beta chains from one sample sequenced in a study of T-cell reconstitution after alpha-beta-depleted transplantation in children. The TCRbeta library incorporated unique molecular identifiers. TCRdb re-called the PCR reads through MiXCR, storing one row per CDR3 protein. The sample contains some 87,000 distinct CDR3 sequences, roughly 15% of which appear only once. The input for sequencing was PBMCs, mostly from graft donor cells, taken 180 days after TCRalphabeta/CD19-depleted stem cell transplant. Receptors were obtained from a male patient under 10 years old who had a stem cell transplant for acute lymphoblastic leukemia, so the T cells may come from the graft donor.

Notes on this clonotype: Its ends do not fully match the called genes, so a read error is possible. For the CDR3, the DNA is TGTGCCACCGACGCTAGCGGGGGGAACACCGCGGAGCTGTTTTTT. Amino acid sequence: CATDASGGNTAELFF. This chain links TRBV10-3 with TRBJ2-2; TRBD2 matches 11 bases. This CDR3 has 15 amino acids. CDR1 is ENHRY, CDR2 SYGVKD, per germline.

This clonotype is a singleton in its sample. The chain carries TRBV4-2 and TRBJ2-1, with D possibly called TRBD1 or TRBD2 (5 bases each). CDR1 and CDR2 (germline): LGHNA, YNFKEQ. The CDR3 is made up of 18 amino acids. The germline V and J ends were trimmed by 0 bases and 0 bases, with 15 bases remaining between them. The CDR3 nucleotides are TGTGCCAGCAGCCAAGAGACCGCCGGGACCCTCTCCTACAATGAGCAGTTCTTC. As protein: CASSQETAGTLSYNEQFF.

The chain employs TRBV7-8 and TRBJ2-2; D unresolved. From germline, CDR1 is SGHVS and CDR2 FQNEAQ. V was pared by 3 bases and J by 8 bases, with 10 bases between. The CDR3 is 13 amino acids. Here the CDR3 DNA reads TGTGCCAGCAGCTTGCTGACAACTGGGGAGCTGTTTTTT. This gives the protein CASSLLTTGELFF.

Here the CDR3 DNA reads TGCGCCAGCTCAGTGTCGGCTAGCATTGTGCAAGAGACCCAGTACTTC. Translated, it gives CASSVSASIVQETQYF. The chain couples TRBV5-1 to TRBJ2-5; perhaps TRBD2 as D (5 bases). CDR1 is SGHRS, CDR2 YFSETQ, per germline. Trimming cost V 7 bases and J 2 bases, with 21 bases left between them. This CDR3 has 16 amino acids.

This clonotype appeared a few times. The gene calls are TRBV15 and TRBJ2-7; 11 bases match TRBD1. CDR1 is LNHNV, CDR2 YYDKDF, per germline (reference sequence). After removal of 3 bases from V and 4 bases from J, the junction contained 5 bases not matched to a gene. The CDR3 is made up of 15 amino acids. The CDR3 DNA sequence: TGTGCCACCAGCAGTGGACAGGGGGCCCTTTACGAGCAGTACTTC. Protein sequence: CATSSGQGALYEQYF.

At least ten counts were recorded for this clonotype. CDR3: CASSSVKPGLAAGYNEQFF. The CDR3 nucleotides read TGCGCCAGCAGCTCGGTAAAACCGGGACTAGCGGCCGGGTACAATGAGCAGTTCTTC. This chain connects TRBV5-1 to TRBJ2-1, with 11 bases lining up with TRBD2. The CDR3 is 19 residues long. With V trimmed by 3 bases and J by 4 bases, 15 bases remained unmatched. Germline V gene data show CDR1 as SGHRS and CDR2 as YFSETQ.

The chain links TRBV20-1 to TRBJ2-1; weak D call: TRBD1 (7 bases). The CDR3 consists of 16 residues. Looked up from germline, CDR1 is DFQATT and CDR2 is SNEGSKA (reference sequence). CDR3 amino acids: CRAGQLVFRQYNEQFF. CDR3 nucleotides: TGCAGGGCGGGACAGTTGGTTTTTAGGCAATACAATGAGCAGTTCTTC.

The table lists this clonotype with many counts. This sequence joins TRBV27 and TRBJ2-1; 8 nucleotides line up with TRBD2. The CDR3 sequence is 18 residues long. Germline V gene data show CDR1 as MNHEY and CDR2 as SMNVEV (reference sequence). V lost 2 bases to trimming and J lost 4 bases; unmatched junction nucleotides: 13. CDR3 coding DNA: TGTGCCAGCAGTTTACTGGTTCCGATTAGCGGGGTTTACAATGAGCAGTTCTTC. Protein sequence: CASSLLVPISGVYNEQFF.

This clonotype was counted between two and nine times. The chain carries TRBV7-2 and TRBJ1-1; tentatively, D is TRBD1 (6 bases). V was cut by 0 bases and J by 4 bases, with 18 bases left in between. This CDR3 is built from 17 residues. Germline CDR1 and CDR2: SGHTA and FQGNSA. DNA of the CDR3: TGTGCCAGCAGCTTAGCGCGGGGGGGGGCCCGCGGCACTGAAGCTTTCTTT. Translating gives CASSLARGGARGTEAFF.

The chain links TRBV5-1 to TRBJ1-1; TRBD1 might be the D (5 bases). Deletions cut 0 bases from V and 0 bases from J, with 9 bases between. Looked up from germline, CDR1 is SGHRS and CDR2 is YFSETQ. The CDR3 covers 15 residues. CDR3 nucleotide sequence: TGCGCCAGCAGCTTGGATGGGGGAATGAACACTGAAGCTTTCTTT. Protein sequence: CASSLDGGMNTEAFF.

This clonotype was observed a few times. This chain connects TRBV27 to TRBJ2-7, with a possible D match to TRBD2 (5 bases). This CDR3 is built from 15 residues. The ends were cut back, 3 bases at V and 2 bases at J, with 14 bases in the middle. The germline V gene has CDR1 MNHEY and CDR2 SMNVEV (reference sequence). The chain's CDR3 is CASSLSGIRPYEQYF. Here the CDR3 DNA reads TGTGCCAGCAGTTTGTCGGGGATCAGGCCCTACGAGCAGTACTTC.

In its sample, this clonotype was seen a few times. In DNA form, the CDR3 reads TGCAGTGCTTTCACTAGCGGGGTCACAGATACGCAGTATTTT. As protein: CSAFTSGVTDTQYF. The rearrangement uses TRBV20-1 and TRBJ2-3; 10 bases match TRBD2. Germline V gene data show CDR1 as DFQATT and CDR2 as SNEGSKA (reference sequence). The CDR3 consists of 14 residues. V lost 5 bases to trimming and J lost 2 bases; unmatched junction nucleotides: 4.

Note on this clonotype: A much larger clone lies a single base off, so this may be a read error. J is TRBJ2-1 and V is TRBV7-2; D is unresolved. From germline, CDR1 is SGHTA and CDR2 FQGNSA. V was shortened by 3 bases and J by 8 bases, with 17 bases between the two germline ends. The CDR3 totals 15 residues. CDR3 region: CASSFSRQGPHEQFF. In nucleotides, the CDR3 is TGTGCCAGCAGCTTTTCGAGACAAGGCCCCCATGAGCAGTTCTTC.

This clonotype appeared a few times. This chain joins TRBV4-1 and TRBJ2-3; 7 nucleotides align to TRBD1. This CDR3 is 18 amino acids long. Germline V gene lookup returns CDR1 MGHRA and CDR2 YSYEKL. V lost 0 bases, J lost 5 bases, and 14 bases stayed unmatched. The CDR3 DNA reads TGCGCCAGCAGCCAAGATCTGGGACAGCGGAGAGTGGGAGATACGCAGTATTTT. It is translated as CASSQDLGQRRVGDTQYF.

CDR3 sequence reads: CASSILQGETQYF. The CDR3, as DNA: TGTGCCAGCAGTATATTACAGGGGGAGACCCAGTACTTC. The chain joins TRBV27 to TRBJ2-5; 7 bases are shared with TRBD1. The V segment lost 5 bases and the J segment 5 bases; nucleotides outside the gene matches: 5. Looked up from germline, CDR1 is MNHEY and CDR2 is SMNVEV (reference sequence). The CDR3 is made up of 13 amino acids.

V gene TRBV10-2 combines with J gene TRBJ2-5; 8 bases line up with TRBD1. CDR3 length equals 16 residues. CDR1 is WSHSY and CDR2 is SAAADI in the germline V gene. Trimming cost V 11 bases and J 5 bases; bases outside gene matches: 19. CDR3 residues: CAGGTGKQGGSETQYF. CDR3 DNA: TGCGCCGGAGGAACCGGCAAACAGGGGGGTTCGGAGACCCAGTACTTC.

This clonotype was seen a few times. CDR3 DNA: TGTGCCATCATAAACCGATCATACTACAATGAGCAGTTCTTC. Translating it yields CAIINRSYYNEQFF. The rearrangement joins TRBV6-1 to TRBJ2-1; the D is unclear. The CDR3 consists of 14 residues. Deletions cut 10 bases from V and 3 bases from J, with 16 bases between. CDR1 is MNHNS and CDR2 is SASEGT in the germline V gene.

The J gene is TRBJ2-5, the V gene TRBV5-1; tentative D call: TRBD1 (5 bases). The CDR3 spans 14 residues. Trimming cost V 7 bases and J 4 bases, with 17 bases left between them. Germline lookup yields CDR1 SGHRS and CDR2 YFSETQ. The CDR3 reads CASGPTVMGETQYF. The DNA of the CDR3 is TGCGCCAGCGGACCGACAGTGATGGGAGAGACCCAGTACTTC.

This clonotype has at least ten counts. The CDR3 nucleotides read TGCGCCAGCAAACTGGTGGGGGCTGGGGAGACCCAGTACTTC. Translation gives CASKLVGAGETQYF. The chain uses TRBV5-1 and TRBJ2-5; TRBD1 is a possible D gene (6 bases). V lost 6 bases and J 5 bases, leaving 17 bases between the germline ends. The CDR3 extends over 14 amino acids. Germline lookup yields CDR1 SGHRS and CDR2 YFSETQ.

This clonotype was recorded at least ten times. The V gene is TRBV10-3, the J gene TRBJ2-3; TRBD2 matches 7 bases. Germline loops: CDR1 ENHRY, CDR2 SYGVKD. This CDR3 has 15 amino acids. The V gene end was trimmed by 2 bases and the J gene end by 3 bases; junction bases not matched to a gene: 5. CDR3 bases: TGTGCCATCAGTGAGCCGGCTAGCGGAACAGATACGCAGTATTTT. Translated: CAISEPASGTDTQYF.

The chain recombines TRBV20-1 with TRBJ1-6, with D possibly matching TRBD1 (5 bases). The CDR3 has 18 amino acids. Germline-derived CDR1 and CDR2 are DFQATT and SNEGSKA (reference sequence). Trimming left V 0 bases short and J 0 bases short, with 15 bases between. CDR3 sequence reads: CSARDILGESSYNSPLHF. The DNA for the CDR3 is TGCAGTGCTAGAGATATATTGGGGGAGAGCTCCTATAATTCACCCCTCCACTTT.

This chain joins TRBV7-2 and TRBJ2-4, with TRBD1 matching over 7 bases. The germline gives CDR1 SGHTA, CDR2 FQGNSA. The CDR3 covers 15 residues. The ends lost 2 bases at V and 6 bases at J; junction bases unmatched: 7. The CDR3 DNA reads as TGTGCCAGCAGCTTATTCCCGGGACAGATAAACATTCAGTACTTC. Its translation: CASSLFPGQINIQYF.

V is TRBV6-5 and J is TRBJ1-2, with D unresolved. The CDR3 length is 13 residues. V was cut by 2 bases and J by 8 bases, with 12 bases left in between. Per the germline V gene, CDR1 is MNHEY and CDR2 is SVGAGI. The CDR3 region is CASSYGEDLGYTF. Here the CDR3 DNA reads TGTGCCAGCAGTTACGGGGAGGACCTCGGCTACACCTTC.

The rearrangement links TRBV10-3 to TRBJ2-7, with 7 nucleotides matching TRBD1. V was pared by 6 bases and J by 3 bases, with 8 bases of the junction left unmatched. The CDR3 runs to 14 residues. Germline values: CDR1 ENHRY, CDR2 SYGVKD. The CDR3 coding sequence is TGTGCCATCAGAAGACCGGGACAGATCTACGAGCAGTACTTC. Translating gives CAIRRPGQIYEQYF.

This chain connects TRBV20-1 to TRBJ2-4, with D perhaps being TRBD1 or TRBD2 (5 bases each). V was trimmed by 7 bases and J by 0 bases, leaving 10 bases between them. The CDR3 contains 13 residues. Germline loops: CDR1 DFQATT, CDR2 SNEGSKA (reference sequence). The CDR3 is CSGRDLAKNIQYF. The CDR3 nucleotides are TGCAGTGGTCGGGACCTAGCCAAAAACATTCAGTACTTC.

The J gene is TRBJ2-1, the V gene TRBV7-6; D remains ambiguous. V shed 1 base and J shed 1 base, with 11 bases lying between them. Germline V gives CDR1 SGHVS, CDR2 FNYEAQ. The CDR3 extends over 16 amino acids. In nucleotides, the CDR3 is TGTGCCAGCAGCTTAGTTATAGGAAGGTCCTACAATGAGCAGTTCTTC. As protein: CASSLVIGRSYNEQFF. The full variable domain, in which reference TRBV7-6 and TRBJ2-1 provide the parts outside the CDR3, is GAGVSQSPRYKVTKRGQDVALRCDPISGHVSLYWYRQALGQGPEFLTYFNYEAQQDKSGLPNDRFSAERPEGSISTLTIQRTEQRDSAMYRCASSLVIGRSYNEQFFGPGTRLTVL.

This sequence joins TRBV9 and TRBJ1-2; D is unclear. Trimming shortened V by 0 bases and J by 8 bases, and 17 bases separated the two germline ends. This CDR3 is 15 amino acids long. Germline V gene data show CDR1 as SGDLS and CDR2 as YYNGEE. CDR3 residues: CASSVATRADRGYTF. CDR3 DNA: TGTGCCAGCAGCGTAGCTACTAGGGCTGATCGGGGCTACACCTTC.